The rows below give T cell receptor beta chains drawn from one sample of a study of graft-versus-host responses after intestinal transplantation. Libraries were prepared by immunoSEQ multiplex PCR; TCRdb keeps only in-frame clonotypes and omits some of them. Found here are 95,000 to 110,000 clones, over 85% of them singletons; the top ten hold approximately 1.2%. Their antigens are not known. Sequencing used unstimulated CD8+ T cells sorted from spleen or lymph node cells, obtained before intestinal transplant. These receptors were collected from a human donor who received an intestinal transplant. Each CDR3 is given with its conserved first and last residue. A D gene is named only where the DNA matches it firmly. A row's size may be missing; if present it is once, few, many or a size class.

v_call: TRBV4-1; clone_size: .; d_call: .; j_call: TRBJ2-1; cdr3_nt: TGCGCCAGCAGCCAAGAAGGGGGAGACTACAATGAGCAGTTCTTC; cdr3_aa: CASSQEGGDYNEQFF
v_call: TRBV2; clone_size: .; d_call: .; j_call: TRBJ2-7; cdr3_nt: TGTGCCAGCAGCCCCGGTACCGGGACTCTCTACGAGCAGTACTTC; cdr3_aa: CASSPGTGTLYEQYF
v_call: TRBV23-1; clone_size: .; d_call: .; j_call: TRBJ1-5; cdr3_nt: TGCGCCAGCAGTCAATCGGGGCGACATCAGCCCCAGCATTTT; cdr3_aa: CASSQSGRHQPQHF
v_call: TRBV30; clone_size: once; d_call: TRBD1; j_call: TRBJ2-5; cdr3_nt: TGTGCCTGGACCTCGGGACAGACACAAGAGACCCAGTACTTC; cdr3_aa: CAWTSGQTQETQYF
v_call: TRBV27; clone_size: .; d_call: TRBD2; j_call: TRBJ2-2; cdr3_nt: TGTGCCAGCAGTTCCCCGGGACTAGCGGGGGGTTCGAACACCGGGGAGCTGTTTTTT; cdr3_aa: CASSSPGLAGGSNTGELFF
v_call: TRBV29-1; clone_size: .; d_call: .; j_call: TRBJ1-1; cdr3_nt: TGCAGCGTTCCTCCCGATGACGCCAGGGACTTGGGTGTGTTT; cdr3_aa: CSVPPDDARDLGVF
v_call: TRBV7-2; clone_size: .; d_call: .; j_call: TRBJ1-4; cdr3_nt: TGTGCCAGCAGCCCAGACGGGCGGTGGCTGTTTTTT; cdr3_aa: CASSPDGRWLFF
v_call: TRBV2; clone_size: .; d_call: .; j_call: TRBJ1-5; cdr3_nt: TGTGCCAGCAGTGGGGTTGGGGACAATCAGCCCCAGCATTTT; cdr3_aa: CASSGVGDNQPQHF
v_call: TRBV9; clone_size: .; d_call: TRBD2; j_call: TRBJ2-7; cdr3_nt: TGTGCCAGCAGCGTAGATGGCGGGGGGGCTCGGGAGCAGTACTTC; cdr3_aa: CASSVDGGGAREQYF
v_call: TRBV4-1; clone_size: .; d_call: .; j_call: TRBJ2-1; cdr3_nt: TGCGCCAGCAGCCACTCACAGGGTTTGAATGAGCAGTTCTTC; cdr3_aa: CASSHSQGLNEQFF
v_call: TRBV6-1; clone_size: .; d_call: TRBD1; j_call: TRBJ1-2; cdr3_nt: TGTGCCAGCAGTGAAGCCGTGGGGACAGATGGCTACACCTTC; cdr3_aa: CASSEAVGTDGYTF
v_call: TRBV6-1; clone_size: once; d_call: TRBD1; j_call: TRBJ2-7; cdr3_nt: TGTGCCAGCAGTGCCCAGACAGGGGCACCTCCCTACGAGCAGTACTTC; cdr3_aa: CASSAQTGAPPYEQYF
v_call: TRBV7-8; clone_size: once; d_call: .; j_call: TRBJ2-1; cdr3_nt: TGTGCCAGCAGAAACCAGCCCCTAGCCCCCTCCTACAATGAGCAGTTCTTC; cdr3_aa: CASRNQPLAPSYNEQFF
v_call: TRBV4-1; clone_size: .; d_call: .; j_call: TRBJ2-7; cdr3_nt: TGCGCCAGCAGCCAAGATGCCGCGGGGACAGCCTACTACGAGCAGTACTTC; cdr3_aa: CASSQDAAGTAYYEQYF
v_call: TRBV4-1; clone_size: .; d_call: .; j_call: TRBJ2-5; cdr3_nt: TGCGCCAGCAGCCGGTCGGTAGCGCTGGGGGTAAGAGAGACCCAGTACTTC; cdr3_aa: CASSRSVALGVRETQYF
v_call: TRBV6-6; clone_size: .; d_call: .; j_call: TRBJ2-1; cdr3_nt: TGTGCCAGCGCGTCGGGCTTGGGCCAGGGTAGTAATGAGCAGTTCTTC; cdr3_aa: CASASGLGQGSNEQFF